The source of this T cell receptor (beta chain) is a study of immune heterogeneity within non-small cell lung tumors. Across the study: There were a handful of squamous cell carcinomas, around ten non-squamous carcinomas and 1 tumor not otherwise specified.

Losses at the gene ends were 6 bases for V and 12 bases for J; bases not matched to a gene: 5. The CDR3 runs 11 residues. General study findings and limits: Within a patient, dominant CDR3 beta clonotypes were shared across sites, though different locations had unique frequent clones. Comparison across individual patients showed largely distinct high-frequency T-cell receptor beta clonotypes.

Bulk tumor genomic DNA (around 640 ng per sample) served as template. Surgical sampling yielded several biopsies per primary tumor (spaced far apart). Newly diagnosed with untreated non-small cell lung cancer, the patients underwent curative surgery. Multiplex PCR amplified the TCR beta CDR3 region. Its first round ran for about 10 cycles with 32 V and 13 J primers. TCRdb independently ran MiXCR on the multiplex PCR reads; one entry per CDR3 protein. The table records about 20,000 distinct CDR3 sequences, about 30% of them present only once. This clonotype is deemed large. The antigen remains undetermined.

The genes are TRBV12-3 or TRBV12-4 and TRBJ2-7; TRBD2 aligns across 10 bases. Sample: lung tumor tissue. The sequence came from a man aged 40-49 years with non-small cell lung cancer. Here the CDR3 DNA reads TGTGCCAGCAGCGACGGGACTAGCGTGTACTTC. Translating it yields CASSDGTSVYF.